The TCR beta chain under discussion was sequenced for a study of cytomegalovirus exposure and HLA in healthy donors (dated 2017 in TCRdb). Concerning the study at large: In an earlier analysis of some 550 of the donors, approximately 300 Gb of sequence data and 100 million or so unique TCR beta sequences from 150 million to 200 million T cells were reported. Using immunosequencing, the study profiled T cell repertoires from fewer than 700 subjects and related those repertoires to cytomegalovirus serostatus. Among the roughly 390 genotyped donors, about 85% belonged to the genetic ancestry cluster associated with self-reported Caucasian donors. To decide whether each TCR beta V gene segment behaved as functional or pseudogenic, an earlier analysis of some 540 of the donors relied on high-throughput TCR beta sequencing. An early release covering roughly 640 HLA-typed donors comprised about 300 gigabases of sequencing data and some 79 million unique TCR sequences. Along with the approximately 650-subject first cohort, a separate validation cohort of around 120 different subjects was used. Alongside the repertoire data, information on donor age, sex, ethnicity and CMV serostatus was compiled. Among over 350 genotyped donors of the cohort, an average of roughly 240,000 unique TCR beta nucleotide sequences were sequenced per donor, roughly 20% of them non-productive. The study was designed to test whether signatures of past pathogen exposure could be identified by cataloging public T cell receptors. The study combined high-throughput TCR immunosequencing, statistical association of individual TCRs with disease status, and machine learning to predict cytomegalovirus infection status. The later analysis used no new phenotypic data to find candidate immune exposures, relying instead on TCR beta sequences and their occurrence across donors. The number of typed donors differed by locus: about 620-640 for A, B, C, DRB1 and DQB1; roughly 510 for DQA1; some 590 for DPA1; and 400 to 480 for DPB1. Every repertoire in the discovery cohort had been generated on one and the same sequencing platform. In a later genetic analysis, genome-wide SNP genotypes for about 65% of the roughly 700 donors were used, and that subset was treated as a discovery cohort. Because of strong linkage in the cohort, five DR-DQ haplotypes were treated as single units for association and clustering. Both class I and class II loci were covered by HLA typing, at four-digit resolution. In a later analysis, previously published TCR beta repertoires from about 640 donors were re-analyzed and high-resolution HLA genotyping was added so that TCR occurrence patterns could be studied. Study-wide findings and limitations: V-gene and J-gene trimming of TCR beta chains was associated with a missense DCLRE1C variant in a later genetic analysis, and the association was replicated in an independent cohort. Specific HLA alleles were associated with over 15,000 TCR beta sequences at a false discovery rate of 0.05 in a later analysis. According to a later analysis, most CMV-associated TCR beta chains appeared to be HLA-restricted, and the HLA associations seemed to be driven largely by CMV exposure. Several of the top co-occurrence clusters appeared to be linked to parvovirus B19, influenza, CMV and Epstein-Barr virus, according to a later analysis. In an earlier analysis of more than 500 of the donors, most TCR beta V segments appeared in productive rearrangements about 90% or about 30% of the time, broadly matching IMGT annotations. A further reported finding was that TCR beta sequences accurately predicted the HLA-A and HLA-B alleles for most subjects in the first cohort. Strong co-occurrence of HLA alleles, especially DR and DQ, made assigning TCR associations to individual alleles difficult. Most TCR sequences were observed very rarely across donors, whereas some public TCRs were present in many individuals. A cluster of highly shared sequence variants was judged likely to be a technical artifact of the sequencing pipeline. A total of fewer than 200 TCR beta chains were listed by the study as associated with cytomegalovirus. Because the 87-base-pair reads could not distinguish some IMGT-functional V segments, including TRBV6-2 and TRBV6-3, those segments were excluded. Because counts were too low, roughly 16 rarely observed V segments, including chromosome 9 orphons, were left out of the earlier analysis of approximately 500 of the donors. In a later analysis, HLA-associated TCR beta chains showed more clonal expansion and lower generation probabilities than non-associated chains that were equally common. Linkage disequilibrium might explain the correlated functional status among segregating V segments, but an unknown experimental factor could not be excluded. In a later analysis, the rate of TCR association differed among HLA loci, with DRB1 alleles having the most associated TCRs and HLA-C alleles having the fewest. It was suggested by the authors that the approach could potentially be generalized to other disease states and immunological phenotypes. In this cohort, only TCR beta chains were sequenced, and detectable features were limited by the absence of alpha or paired-chain data. Roughly uniform sequencing depth across donors was assumed in presence/absence analyses, although this assumption may not hold. Because HLA typing was unavailable for some donors at each locus, only the typed subset was used in association tests. The classifier was reported to diagnose cytomegalovirus status with high specificity and sensitivity in both the original cohort and the validation cohort. According to a later genetic analysis, donors in an Asian-associated ancestry cluster had fewer N-insertions in productive TCRs than the approximately 630-donor mean. The only immune exposure information available for the cohort was CMV serostatus. In vitro tests confirmed that a few of the cytomegalovirus-associated TCR beta chains recognize cytomegalovirus antigens.

Library generation was performed with the immunoSEQ multiplex PCR assay. A mixture of 60 forward primers for TCR Vbeta segments and 13 reverse primers for TCR Jbeta segments was used in the multiplex PCR. A multiplex PCR assay on genomic DNA amplified the CDR3 region of rearranged TCR beta genes. The Illumina HiSeq System was used to sequence the amplified TCR beta libraries as 87-base-pair reads. The authors processed their data as follows. In a later analysis, tens of millions of unique TCR beta chains were counted across the roughly 700 repertoires, and roughly 10 million of these chains were shared by at least two donors. Raw reads were error-corrected and collapsed into unique sequences with a nearest-neighbor algorithm that merged closely related sequences to remove PCR and sequencing errors. Alignment of CDR3 sequences to IMGT reference sequences was used to assign V, D and J gene segments. Each retained sequence needed at least a six-nucleotide match to both a V gene segment and a J gene segment. A rearrangement counted as productive if the CDR3 had no stop codons and remained in frame with V and J, and every other rearrangement counted as non-productive. Following IMGT convention, CDR3 was defined as the stretch from the second conserved V-encoded cysteine up to the conserved J-encoded phenylalanine. The earlier analysis of some 600 of the donors excluded sequences that lacked an unambiguous match to a single V gene segment. An earlier analysis of 587 of the donors classified V segments as functional when productive rearrangements were above 56.7% and as segregating when the standard deviation between donors was above 5%. To diagnose cytomegalovirus status from the catalog of TCR beta chain sequences, a statistical classification framework was built. A later analysis assigned V and J genes by comparing TCR nucleotide sequences with IMGT/GENE-DB human TR gene sequences. Using the TCRdist pipeline, a later analysis assigned CDR3 sequences along with most-parsimonious VDJ recombination scenarios. In a later analysis, every TCR beta chain was defined by the combination of its CDR3 amino acid sequence and its V-gene family, and reads without a unique V-gene family were dropped. To address suspected cross-contamination and a sequencing artifact, a later analysis removed roughly 640 highly shared, low-generation-probability nucleotide sequences. For each public chain, a later analysis derived a clonal expansion index from normalized ranks of inferred template counts within each repertoire. Generation probabilities in a later analysis came from a VDJ recombination model fitted to out-of-frame rearrangements, and those results were checked against IGoR. In a later analysis, TCR-TCR, TCR-HLA and TCR-CMV co-occurrence was scored with hypergeometric tests, and a repertoire-size bias correction was applied to TCR pairs. False discovery rates were estimated in a later analysis by permuting HLA or CMV assignments 20 times. A later analysis grouped co-occurring TCRs with DBSCAN, adding TCRdist sequence similarity when clustering within HLA-allele-positive subsets. Co-occurrence clustering excluded repertoires with fewer than 30,000 or more than 120,000 public chains, plus five with anomalous nucleotide sharing. What TCRdb holds here is the immuneACCESS table cut down to in-frame rearrangements. Part of the clones is not present; checked against another copy, under half of the missing clones reflect an unresolved V gene, and the others are unexplained. V and J calls and clone size are given by that table; D and trimming were obtained from the DNA. A total of some 190,000 clones appear in this sample, approximately 80% of them only once. The ten largest clones take up 2% to 3% of the sample.

This clone was observed a few times. It lacks a known antigen. The sample holds no much larger clone one base away, and base qualities are not on file. There are 14 amino acids in the CDR3, from cysteine to phenylalanine inclusive. This entry keeps only the CDR3 DNA: 42 bases, framed from base 1. From V the trimming removes 3 bases and from J it removes 0 bases, while the gene matches leave 0 bases of the junction unaccounted for. Reading the germline V gene gives CDR1 SGHTA and CDR2 FQGNSA. The cohort consisted of 670 or so healthy bone marrow donors. All cohort members were sampled while nominally healthy, although unrecorded immune exposures were likely present. The donor tested CMV seronegative and was one of the 352 seronegative cohort members. A peripheral blood sample was provided by each donor, and peripheral blood mononuclear cells were used for TCR beta sequencing. Genomic DNA was extracted from the blood cell samples with the Qiagen DNeasy Blood Extraction Kit.

The rearrangement joined TRBV7-2 to TRBJ2-7, with TRBD2 identical over 9 junction bases. Source material: PBMCs. The TCR comes from a male donor in good health and CMV-seronegative. The DNA sequence is given as TGTGCCAGCAGCTTTAGCGGGAGCTCCTACGAGCAGTACTTC. Its translation is CASSFSGSSYEQYF.